This TCR beta chain came from a study of blood T cell repertoires in COVID-19. About the research overall: Symptom resolution, clearance, or two negative PCRs marked donors in Cohort 3 as recovered. Both acute and convalescent COVID-19 samples were obtained from the United States, Italy and Spain. PBMCs, B-cell-depleted T cells, or T cells were the source of the cDNA or gDNA that made up the material.

Measured with immunoSEQ multiplex PCR; TCRdb has only the in-frame clones, and not every one. The sample includes 250,000 to 300,000 clones, about 88% of them seen just once. This CDR3 spans 13 amino acids. V shed 1 base and J 5 bases; nucleotides not matched to a gene: 3. The germline V gene encodes CDR1 GTSNPN and CDR2 SVGIG (reference sequence). All enrollees were about 18 to 89 years old and from approximately 25 US areas. This chain connects TRBV30 to TRBJ1-1; 8 positions agree with TRBD1. This clonotype was obtained from a woman aged 55 to 70 in a cohort exposed to, infected with or recovered from COVID-19 (not recorded which). Sequencing was carried out using PBMCs or T cells enriched from blood (not recorded which). The CDR3 reads CAWSGTGKTEAFF. The CDR3 region has the DNA TGTGCCTGGAGTGGGACAGGGAAGACTGAAGCTTTCTTT.